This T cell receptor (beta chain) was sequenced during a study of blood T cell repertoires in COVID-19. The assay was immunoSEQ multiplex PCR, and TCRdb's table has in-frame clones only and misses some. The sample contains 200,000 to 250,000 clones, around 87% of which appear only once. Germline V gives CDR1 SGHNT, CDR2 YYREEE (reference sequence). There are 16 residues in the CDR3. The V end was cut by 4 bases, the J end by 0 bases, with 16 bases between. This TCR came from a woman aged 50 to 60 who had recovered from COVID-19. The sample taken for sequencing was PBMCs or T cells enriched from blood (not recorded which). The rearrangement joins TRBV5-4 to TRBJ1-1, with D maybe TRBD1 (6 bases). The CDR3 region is CASSVNRDKMNTEAFF. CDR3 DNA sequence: TGTGCCAGCAGCGTAAACCGGGACAAGATGAACACTGAAGCTTTCTTT. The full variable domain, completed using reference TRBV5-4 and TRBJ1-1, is ETGVTQSPTHLIKTRGQQVTLRCSSQSGHNTVSWYQQALGQGPQFIFQYYREEENGRGNFPPRFSGLQFPNYSSELNVNALELDDSALYLCASSVNRDKMNTEAFFGQGTRLTVV.